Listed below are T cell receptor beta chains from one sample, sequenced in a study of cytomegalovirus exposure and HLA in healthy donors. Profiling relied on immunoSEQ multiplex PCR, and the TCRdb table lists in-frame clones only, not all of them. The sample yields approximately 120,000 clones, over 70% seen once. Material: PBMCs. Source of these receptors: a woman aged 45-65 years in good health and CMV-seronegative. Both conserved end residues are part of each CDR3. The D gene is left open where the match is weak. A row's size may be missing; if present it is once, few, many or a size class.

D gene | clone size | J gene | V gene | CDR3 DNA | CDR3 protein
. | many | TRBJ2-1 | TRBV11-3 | TGTGCCAGCAGCTTAGACGGAGGGTTTGAGCAGTTCTTC | CASSLDGGFEQFF
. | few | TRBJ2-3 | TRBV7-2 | TGTGCCAGCGGGTCCCCGGGTACGCAGTATTTT | CASGSPGTQYF
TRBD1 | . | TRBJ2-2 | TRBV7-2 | TGTGCCAGCAGCTTATCTTTGGGACAGGGGCCCGGGGAGCTGTTTTTT | CASSLSLGQGPGELFF
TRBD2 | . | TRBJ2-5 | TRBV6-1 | TGTGCCAGCGCTGGACTAGCGGTACAAGAGACCCAGTACTTC | CASAGLAVQETQYF
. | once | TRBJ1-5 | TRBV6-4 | TGTGCCAGCAGTGGATGGCAGTCAGTATCATATCAGCCCCAGCATTTT | CASSGWQSVSYQPQHF
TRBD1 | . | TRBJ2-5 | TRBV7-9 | TGTGCCAGCAGCTTGGGGACAGGGAGGGAGACCCAGTACTTC | CASSLGTGRETQYF
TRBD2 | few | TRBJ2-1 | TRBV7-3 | TGTGCCAGCAGCTTCACCGTAGCGGGAGGCTACAATGAGCAGTTCTTC | CASSFTVAGGYNEQFF
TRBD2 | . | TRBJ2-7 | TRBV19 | TGTGCCAGTAGGGAGACTAGCGGGGGAACCTACGAGCAGTACTTC | CASRETSGGTYEQYF
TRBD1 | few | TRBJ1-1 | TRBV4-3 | TGCGCCAGCAGCCAAGAAGAGTGGGGACAGGGGTTTTTTGTCACTGAAGCTTTCTTT | CASSQEEWGQGFFVTEAFF
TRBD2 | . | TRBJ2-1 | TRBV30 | TGTGCCTGGAGTATTAGCGGGAATATCAATGAGCAGTTCTTC | CAWSISGNINEQFF
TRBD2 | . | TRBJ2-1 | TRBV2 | TGTGCCAGCAGAGGACTAGCGGGGAAGCAGTTCTTC | CASRGLAGKQFF
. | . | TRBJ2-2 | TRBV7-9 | TGTTCCAGCAGCTTAGTGGTAGCCAGATCGAACACCGGGGAGCTGTTTTTT | CSSSLVVARSNTGELFF
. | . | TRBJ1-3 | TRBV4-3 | TGCGCCAGCAGCCAACGGGGCTCTGGAAACACCATATATTTT | CASSQRGSGNTIYF
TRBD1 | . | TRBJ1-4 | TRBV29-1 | TGCAGCGTACAGGGACAGATTAATGAAAAACTGTTTTTT | CSVQGQINEKLFF
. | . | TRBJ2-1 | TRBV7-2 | TGTGCCAGCAGCTTAGTAGGGGTCGTCGATGAGCAGTTCTTC | CASSLVGVVDEQFF
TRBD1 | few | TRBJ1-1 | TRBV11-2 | TGTGCCAGCAGCCAAGGGACAGAGGAGGCGGTGAACACTGAAGCTTTCTTT | CASSQGTEEAVNTEAFF
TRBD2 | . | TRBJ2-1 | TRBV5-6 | TGTGCCAGCAGCTTAACCGGGACTAGCGGAGAGCAGTTCTTC | CASSLTGTSGEQFF
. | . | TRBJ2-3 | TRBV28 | TGTGCCAGCAGTTTTCTAGCCAGATTCCCAAACACAGATACGCAGTATTTT | CASSFLARFPNTDTQYF
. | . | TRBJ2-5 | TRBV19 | TGTGCCAGTAGGGGGGACACCCAAGAGACCCAGTACTTC | CASRGDTQETQYF
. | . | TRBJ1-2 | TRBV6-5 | TGTGCCAGCGGGCGACTAAAGGGCTACACCTTC | CASGRLKGYTF
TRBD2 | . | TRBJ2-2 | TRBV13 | TGTGCCAGCAGCTTAAAGGGCTGGGGAGGGGACACCGGGGAGCTGTTTTTT | CASSLKGWGGDTGELFF
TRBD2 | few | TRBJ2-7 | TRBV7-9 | TGTTCCAGCAGCTGGACTAGCGGGAGCTCCTACGAGCAGTACTTC | CSSSWTSGSSYEQYF
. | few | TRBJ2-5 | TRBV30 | TGTGCCTGGAGTACCCATGAGGGGACCCAGTACTTC | CAWSTHEGTQYF
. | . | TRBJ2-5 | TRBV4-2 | TGTGCCAGCAGCCAGGGAGGATCGCGGGAGACCCAGTACTTC | CASSQGGSRETQYF
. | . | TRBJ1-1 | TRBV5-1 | TGCGCCAGCAGCTTGGCCGTCGGGTCGCACACTGAAGCTTTCTTT | CASSLAVGSHTEAFF
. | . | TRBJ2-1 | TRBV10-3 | TGTGCCATCAGTGAGTTAGGTGGGACAATCTCCTACAATGAGCAGTTCTTC | CAISELGGTISYNEQFF
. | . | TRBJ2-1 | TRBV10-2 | TGCGCCAGCAGTGAGTCAATAGTTGGTGAGCAGTTCTTC | CASSESIVGEQFF
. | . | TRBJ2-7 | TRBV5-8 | TGTGCCAGCAGCTCCCGGGACATTACCGGGATGGAGCAGTACTTC | CASSSRDITGMEQYF
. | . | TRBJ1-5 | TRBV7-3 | TGTGCCAGCAGCTTGGGCAGGGAAAATCAGCCCCAGCATTTT | CASSLGRENQPQHF
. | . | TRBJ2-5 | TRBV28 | TGTGCCAGCAGTTTCTTTGGGAGACCACAAGAGACCCAGTACTTC | CASSFFGRPQETQYF
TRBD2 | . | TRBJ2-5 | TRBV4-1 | TGCGCCAGCAGCCAGATACTAGCGGGAGGAGGGGAGACCCAGTACTTC | CASSQILAGGGETQYF
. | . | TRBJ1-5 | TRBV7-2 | TGTGCCAGCAGCTTAGACGGGGGGCAGGGGCAGCCCCAGCATTTT | CASSLDGGQGQPQHF
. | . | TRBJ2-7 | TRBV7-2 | TGTGCCAGCAGCTTACTATTGGGGACAAGCTACGAGCAGTACTTC | CASSLLLGTSYEQYF
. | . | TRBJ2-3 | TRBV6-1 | TGTGCCAGCAGTGAAACTAATTACAGGAAACTCACAGATACGCAGTATTTT | CASSETNYRKLTDTQYF
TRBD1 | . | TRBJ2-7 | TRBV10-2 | TGCGCCAGCAGTGCAGGACAGGCAGATACCTACGAGCAGTACTTC | CASSAGQADTYEQYF
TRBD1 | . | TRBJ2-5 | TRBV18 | TGTGCCAGCTCACGCCGACAGGGAGTGGATCCGGAGACCCAGTACTTC | CASSRRQGVDPETQYF
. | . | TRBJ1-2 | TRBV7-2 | TGTGCCAGCAGCTTAGAGGGGGGGGCGGCTAACTATGGCTACACCTTC | CASSLEGGAANYGYTF
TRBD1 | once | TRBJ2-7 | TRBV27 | TGTGCCAGCAGTTTGTCCGGGACAGGGCTGGAGCAGTACTTC | CASSLSGTGLEQYF
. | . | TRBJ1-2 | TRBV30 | TGTGCCTACACCGGGGGGGCAGAAGTTTATGGCTACACCTTC | CAYTGGAEVYGYTF
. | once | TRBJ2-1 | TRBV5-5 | TGTGCCAGCAGCTTGAGTAGTGTCGCGACTATCAATGAGCAGTTCTTC | CASSLSSVATINEQFF
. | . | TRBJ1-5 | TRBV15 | TGTGCCACCAGCAGAGGCGGGACTTTGGGACAGCCCCAGCATTTT | CATSRGGTLGQPQHF
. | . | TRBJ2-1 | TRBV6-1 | TGTGCCAGCGAACGACAGTACAATGAGCAGTTCTTC | CASERQYNEQFF
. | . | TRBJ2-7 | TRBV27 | TGTGCCAGCAGTTTGGTCTTGGGGGCTGAGAACTACGAGCAGTACTTC | CASSLVLGAENYEQYF
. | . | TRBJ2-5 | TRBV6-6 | TGTGCCAGCAGTTCAGGGCAAGAGACCCAGTACTTC | CASSSGQETQYF
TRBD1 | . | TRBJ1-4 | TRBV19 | TGTGCCAGCGAGAACACAGGGGCGGGTGAAAAACTGTTTTTT | CASENTGAGEKLFF
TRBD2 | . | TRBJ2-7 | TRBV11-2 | TGTGCCAGCAGCTTTAGCGGGACCTACGAGCAGTACTTC | CASSFSGTYEQYF
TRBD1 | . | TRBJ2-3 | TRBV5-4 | TGTGCCAGCAGCTTAACCGGACAGGGGCGTTTCACGCAGTATTTT | CASSLTGQGRFTQYF
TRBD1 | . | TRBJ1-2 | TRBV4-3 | TGCGCCAGCAGCCAAGGGACAGGATATGGCTACACCTTC | CASSQGTGYGYTF
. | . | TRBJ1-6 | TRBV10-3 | TGTGCCATCACTGAGGACCCCAGGGCCCCTAGTTCACCCCTCCACTTT | CAITEDPRAPSSPLHF
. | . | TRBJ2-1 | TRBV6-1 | TGCGCCAGCAGTGACCAGGGAAAGGCCTACAATGAGCAGTTCTTC | CASSDQGKAYNEQFF
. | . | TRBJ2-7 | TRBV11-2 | TGCGCCAGCAGCTTGAGCTCCTACGAGCAGTACTTC | CASSLSSYEQYF
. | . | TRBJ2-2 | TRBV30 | TGTGCCTGGAAATTTGGCCCCGGGGAGCTGTTTTTT | CAWKFGPGELFF
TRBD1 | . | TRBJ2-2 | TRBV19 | TGTGCCAGTAGTTGGGGACAGGGAGACACCGGGGAGCTGTTTTTT | CASSWGQGDTGELFF
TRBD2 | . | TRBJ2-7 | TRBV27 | TGTGCCAGCAGTTCTTTAGCGGGAGACTCCAGCTCCTACGAGCAGTACTTC | CASSSLAGDSSSYEQYF
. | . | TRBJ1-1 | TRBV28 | TGTGCCAGCAGTTTATCTCGGTCTATAGCTTTCTTT | CASSLSRSIAFF
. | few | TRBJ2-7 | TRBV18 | TGTGCCAGCTCACCGAGCGCCTCCTACGAGCAGTACTTC | CASSPSASYEQYF
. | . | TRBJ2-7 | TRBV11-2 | TGTGCCAGCAGCTCTCATAAGTTGACGGGCTCCTACGAGCAGTACTTC | CASSSHKLTGSYEQYF
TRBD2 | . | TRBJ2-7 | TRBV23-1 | TGCGCCAGCAGTCAATCTACCGGGGGGGACTCCTACGAGCAGTACTTC | CASSQSTGGDSYEQYF
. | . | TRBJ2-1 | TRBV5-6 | TGTGCCAGCGGGATCTTAGCGGAGCTAGGAGCCAATGAGCAGTTCTTC | CASGILAELGANEQFF